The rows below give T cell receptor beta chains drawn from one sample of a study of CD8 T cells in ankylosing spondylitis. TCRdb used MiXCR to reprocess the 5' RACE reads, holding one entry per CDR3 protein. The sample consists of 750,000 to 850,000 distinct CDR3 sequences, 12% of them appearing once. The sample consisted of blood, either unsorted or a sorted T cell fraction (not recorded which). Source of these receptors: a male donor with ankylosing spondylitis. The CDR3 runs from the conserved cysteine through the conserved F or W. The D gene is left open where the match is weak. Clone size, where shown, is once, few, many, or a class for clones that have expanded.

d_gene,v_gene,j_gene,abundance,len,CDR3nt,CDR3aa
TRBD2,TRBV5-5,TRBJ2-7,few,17,TGTGCCAGCAGCTTGAGGACGGGACTAGCGGACCTCTACGAGCAGTACTTC,CASSLRTGLADLYEQYF
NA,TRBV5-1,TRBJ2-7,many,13,TGCGCCAGCAGTACAGGGGAGGTCGGCGAGCAGTACTTC,CASSTGEVGEQYF
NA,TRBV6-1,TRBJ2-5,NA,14,TGTGCCAGCAGTGAATATGGGGGCTGGGAGACCCAGTACTTC,CASSEYGGWETQYF
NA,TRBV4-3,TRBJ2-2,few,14,TGCGCCAGCAGCCAAGAGAGTCAGGCCGGGGAGCTGTTTTTT,CASSQESQAGELFF
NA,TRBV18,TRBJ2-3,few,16,TGTGCCAGCTCACCGGTACATGGGTCGAACACAGATACGCAGTATTTT,CASSPVHGSNTDTQYF
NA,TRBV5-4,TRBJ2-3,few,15,TGTGCCAGCAGCTTGGCGACGGGAGTATCAGATACGCAGTATTTT,CASSLATGVSDTQYF
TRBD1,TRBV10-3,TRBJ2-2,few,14,TGTGCCATCGGGGGACAGGGGTTAACCGGGGAGCTGTTTTTT,CAIGGQGLTGELFF
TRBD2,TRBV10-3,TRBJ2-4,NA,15,TGTGCCGTAGGGACTAGCGGGGGGGCCGGAAACATTCAGTACTTC,CAVGTSGGAGNIQYF
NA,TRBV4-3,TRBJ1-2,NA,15,TGCGCCAGCAGCCAAGATCTCAGGGCTAACTATGGCTACACCTTC,CASSQDLRANYGYTF
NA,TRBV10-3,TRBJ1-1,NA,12,TGTGCCATCAGTGACAGTGGTACTGAAGCTTTCTTT,CAISDSGTEAFF
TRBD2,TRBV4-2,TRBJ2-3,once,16,TGTGCCAGCAGCCCTAACTTAGCGGGAGGCCCAGATACGCAGTATTTT,CASSPNLAGGPDTQYF
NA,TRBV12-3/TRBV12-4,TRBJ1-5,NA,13,TGTGCCAGCAGTTTGCATGTCAATCAGCCCCAGCATTTT,CASSLHVNQPQHF
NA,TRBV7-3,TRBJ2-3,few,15,TGTGCCAGCAGCTTTGGTGCCATGTTGGGGACGGGGGAGAATTTT,CASSFGAMLGTGENF
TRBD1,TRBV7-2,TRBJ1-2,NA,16,TGTGCCAGCAGCTTAGCCCGGGACAGGGGGCATCTAGGCTACACCTTC,CASSLARDRGHLGYTF
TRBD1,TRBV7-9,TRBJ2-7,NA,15,TGTGCCAGCAGCCCGCTGGGACAGGGAATTTACGAGCAGTACTTC,CASSPLGQGIYEQYF
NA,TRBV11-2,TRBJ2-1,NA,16,TGTGCCAGCACCTCTGACGGAATATCCGGAATCAATGAGCAGTTCTTC,CASTSDGISGINEQFF
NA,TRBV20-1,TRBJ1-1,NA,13,TGCAGTGCTATAAGAGACATGAACACTGAAGCTTTCTTT,CSAIRDMNTEAFF
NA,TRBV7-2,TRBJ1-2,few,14,TGTGCCAGCAGCTTAGCGCCGACCGCCTATGGCTACACCTTC,CASSLAPTAYGYTF
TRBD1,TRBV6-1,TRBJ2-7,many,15,TGTGCCAGCAGTGGCCGGGACAGTGAGTTTAACGAGCAGTACTTC,CASSGRDSEFNEQYF
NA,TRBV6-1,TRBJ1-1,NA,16,TGTGCCAGCACCCATTCCTATGGGGATCTGAACACTGAAGCTTTCTTT,CASTHSYGDLNTEAFF
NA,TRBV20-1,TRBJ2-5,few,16,TGCAGTGCCCCAATTGGGGAGCGGTTGTACCAAGAGACCCAGTACTTC,CSAPIGERLYQETQYF
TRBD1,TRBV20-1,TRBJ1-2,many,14,TGCAGTGCTCCCGGGACAGGAGATAACTATGGCTACACCTTC,CSAPGTGDNYGYTF
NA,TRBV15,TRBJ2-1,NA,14,TGTGCCACCGACAGGCAGCCCCCTTACAATGAGCAGTTCTTC,CATDRQPPYNEQFF
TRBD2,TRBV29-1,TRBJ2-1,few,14,TGCAGCGTTGAGGCCGGGAGGTCCTACAATGAGCAGTTCTTC,CSVEAGRSYNEQFF
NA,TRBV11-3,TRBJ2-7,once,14,TGTGCCAGCAGCTCCCGCTGGACGCCCTACGAGCAGTACTTC,CASSSRWTPYEQYF
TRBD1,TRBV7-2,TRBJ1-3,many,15,TGTGCCAGCAGCTTAGTTGGGACAGGGGAAAACACCATATATTTT,CASSLVGTGENTIYF
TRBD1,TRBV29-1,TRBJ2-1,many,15,TGCAGCGTACCCCAGGGGGCCCTCTCCTACAATGAGCAGTTCTTC,CSVPQGALSYNEQFF
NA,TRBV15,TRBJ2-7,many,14,TGTGCCACCAAGCTTCAGGCGGGTGAGTCCGAGCAGTACTTC,CATKLQAGESEQYF
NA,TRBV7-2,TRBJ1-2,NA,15,TGTGCCAGCAGCTTATTGGCCCCTGACAAGTGGAGCTACACCTTC,CASSLLAPDKWSYTF
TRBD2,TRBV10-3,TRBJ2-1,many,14,TGTGCCATCAGTGAGAGGACTAGCGACCATGAGCAGTTCTTC,CAISERTSDHEQFF
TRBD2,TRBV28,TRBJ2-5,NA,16,TGTGCCAGCAGTTCCCCCGGGACTAGCGGAGGCGGGGCCCAGTACTTC,CASSSPGTSGGGAQYF
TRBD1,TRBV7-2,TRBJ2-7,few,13,TGTGCCAGCAGCCCCGACAGGGACCGTCAGCAGTACTTC,CASSPDRDRQQYF
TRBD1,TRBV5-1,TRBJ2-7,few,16,TGCGCCAGCAGCCGAGACCCGGGACAGCCGACCTACGAGCAGTACTTC,CASSRDPGQPTYEQYF
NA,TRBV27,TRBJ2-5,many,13,TGTGCCAGCAGTGAGACCCCCGTAGTGACCCAGTACTTC,CASSETPVVTQYF
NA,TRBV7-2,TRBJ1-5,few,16,TGTGCCAGCAGCTTAGCGGGCCCTCATAGCAATCAGCCCCAGCATTTT,CASSLAGPHSNQPQHF
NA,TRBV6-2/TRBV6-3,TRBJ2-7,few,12,TGTGCCAGCAGTTATAAAAGCTACGAGCAGTACTTC,CASSYKSYEQYF
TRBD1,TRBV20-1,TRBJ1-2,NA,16,TGCAGTGCTAGAGATCAAGGGGGCACAGGGAACTATGGCTACACCTTC,CSARDQGGTGNYGYTF
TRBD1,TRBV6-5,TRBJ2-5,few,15,TGTGCCAGCAGTTACGGACAGGGGGCTTTGGAGACCCAGTACTTC,CASSYGQGALETQYF
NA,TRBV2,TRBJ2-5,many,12,TGTGCCAGCAGTGAAGCGCGTGAGACCCAGTACTTC,CASSEARETQYF
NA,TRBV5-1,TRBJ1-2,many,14,TGCGCCAGCAGCGCCCTCGCGGGTAACTATGGCTACACCTTC,CASSALAGNYGYTF
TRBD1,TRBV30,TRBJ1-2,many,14,TGTGCCTGGAGTCTCCCGACAGGGGGCAGCGGCTACACCTTC,CAWSLPTGGSGYTF
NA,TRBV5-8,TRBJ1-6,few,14,TGTGCCAGCAGCTTGAGACAGACCAATTCACCCCTCCACTTT,CASSLRQTNSPLHF
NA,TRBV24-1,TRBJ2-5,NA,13,TGTGCCACCAGTGAGTCGATCGGAAAGACCCAGTACTTC,CATSESIGKTQYF
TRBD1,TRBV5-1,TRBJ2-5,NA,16,TGCGCCAGCAGCTTGGTTGGGACAGGCTTTCAAGAGACCCAGTACTTC,CASSLVGTGFQETQYF
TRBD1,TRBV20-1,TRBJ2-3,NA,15,TGCAGTGCTAGAGTCGCCAGGGGGCGCACAGATACGCAGTATTTT,CSARVARGRTDTQYF
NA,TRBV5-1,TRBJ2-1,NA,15,TGCGCCAGCAGCTTGGGGGCCGTAACCTACAATGAGCAGTTCTTC,CASSLGAVTYNEQFF
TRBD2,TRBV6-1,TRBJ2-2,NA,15,TGTGCCAGCAGGGGACTAGCGGGAGTCGAGGGGGAGCTGTTTTTT,CASRGLAGVEGELFF
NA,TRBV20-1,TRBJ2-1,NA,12,TGCAGTGGAGCGGAGGTCTACAATGAGCAGTTCTTC,CSGAEVYNEQFF
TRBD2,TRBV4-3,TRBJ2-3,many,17,TGCGCCAGCAGCCAAGATACCAGCGGGGCGTTCACAGATACGCAGTATTTT,CASSQDTSGAFTDTQYF
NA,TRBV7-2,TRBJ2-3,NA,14,TGTGCCAGCAGCTTAGGTTGGGGTGCAGATACGCAGTATTTT,CASSLGWGADTQYF
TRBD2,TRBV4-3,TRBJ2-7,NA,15,TGCGCCAGCAGCCAAGGCGGGAGTGAACGCTACGAGCAGTACTTC,CASSQGGSERYEQYF
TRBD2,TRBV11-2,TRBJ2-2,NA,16,TGTGCCAGCAGCTTATCGTTAGCGGGAGGGTCCGGGGAGCTGTTTTTT,CASSLSLAGGSGELFF
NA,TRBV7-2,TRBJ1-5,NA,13,TGTGCCAGCAGCGTACATGGCAATCAGCCCCAGCATTTT,CASSVHGNQPQHF
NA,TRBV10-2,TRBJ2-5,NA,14,TGCGCCAGCAGGGGTGCCGGGGTTCAAGAGACCCAGTACTTC,CASRGAGVQETQYF
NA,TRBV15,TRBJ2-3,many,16,TGTGCCACCAGCAGAGGGACGGGACTCCAATCCAAGGCGCAGTATTTT,CATSRGTGLQSKAQYF